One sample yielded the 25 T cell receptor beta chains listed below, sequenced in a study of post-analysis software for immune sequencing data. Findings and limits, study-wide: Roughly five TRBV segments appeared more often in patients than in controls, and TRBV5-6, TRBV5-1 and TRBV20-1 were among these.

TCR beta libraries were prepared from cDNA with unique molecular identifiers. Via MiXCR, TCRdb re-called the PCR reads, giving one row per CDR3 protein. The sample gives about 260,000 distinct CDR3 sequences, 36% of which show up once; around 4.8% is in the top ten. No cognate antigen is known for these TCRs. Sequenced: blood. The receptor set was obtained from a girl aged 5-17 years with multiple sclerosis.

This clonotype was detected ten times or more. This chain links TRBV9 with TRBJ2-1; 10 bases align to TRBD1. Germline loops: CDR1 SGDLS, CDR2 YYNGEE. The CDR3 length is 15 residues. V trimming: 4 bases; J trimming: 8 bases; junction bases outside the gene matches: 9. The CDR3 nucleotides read TGTGCCAGCAGCTCTGACAGGGGGCGCTTCGATGAGCAGTTCTTC. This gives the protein CASSSDRGRFDEQFF.

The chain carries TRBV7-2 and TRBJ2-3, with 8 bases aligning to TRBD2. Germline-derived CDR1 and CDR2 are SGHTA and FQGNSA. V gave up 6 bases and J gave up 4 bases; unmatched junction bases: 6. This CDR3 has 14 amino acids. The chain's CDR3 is CASRLAVVADTQYF. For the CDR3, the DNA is TGTGCCAGCAGACTAGCGGTAGTAGCAGATACGCAGTATTTT.

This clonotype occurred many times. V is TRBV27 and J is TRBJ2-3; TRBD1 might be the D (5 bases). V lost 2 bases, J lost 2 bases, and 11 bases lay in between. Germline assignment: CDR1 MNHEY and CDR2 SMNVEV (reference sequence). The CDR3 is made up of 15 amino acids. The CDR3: CASSLRQTNTDTQYF. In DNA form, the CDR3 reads TGTGCCAGCAGTTTAAGACAGACCAACACAGATACGCAGTATTTT.

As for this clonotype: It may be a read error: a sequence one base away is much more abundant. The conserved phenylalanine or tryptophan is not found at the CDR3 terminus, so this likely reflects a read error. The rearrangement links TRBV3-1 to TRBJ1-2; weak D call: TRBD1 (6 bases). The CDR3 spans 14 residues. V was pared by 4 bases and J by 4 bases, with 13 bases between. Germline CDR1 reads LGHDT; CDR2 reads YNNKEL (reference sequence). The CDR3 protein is CASSPPDRTYGYTC. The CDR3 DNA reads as TGTGCCAGCAGCCCACCCGACAGGACCTATGGCTACACCTGC.

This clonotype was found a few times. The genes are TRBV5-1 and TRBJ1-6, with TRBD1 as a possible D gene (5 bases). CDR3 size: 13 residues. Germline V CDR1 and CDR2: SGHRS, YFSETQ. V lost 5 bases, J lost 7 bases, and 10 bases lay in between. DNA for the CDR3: TGCGCCAGCAGAGGGGCCGAAAATTCACCCCTCCACTTT. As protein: CASRGAENSPLHF. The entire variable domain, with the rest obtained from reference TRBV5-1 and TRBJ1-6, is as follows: KAGVTQTPRYLIKTRGQQVTLSCSPISGHRSVSWYQQTPGQGLQFLFEYFSETQRNKGNFPGRFSGRQFSNSRSEMNVSTLELGDSALYLCASRGAENSPLHFGNGTRLTVT.

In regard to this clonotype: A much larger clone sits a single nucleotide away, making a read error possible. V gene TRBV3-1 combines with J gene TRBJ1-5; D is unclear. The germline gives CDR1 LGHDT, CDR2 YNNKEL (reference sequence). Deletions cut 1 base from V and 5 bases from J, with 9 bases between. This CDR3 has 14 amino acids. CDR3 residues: CASSQGVLDQPQHF. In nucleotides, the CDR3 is TGTGCCAGCAGCCAAGGGGTCCTTGATCAGCCCCAGCATTTT.

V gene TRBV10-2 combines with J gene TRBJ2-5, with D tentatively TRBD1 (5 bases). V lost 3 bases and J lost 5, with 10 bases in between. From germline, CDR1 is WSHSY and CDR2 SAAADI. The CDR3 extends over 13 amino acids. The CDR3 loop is CASSDRARETQYF. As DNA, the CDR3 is TGCGCCAGCAGTGACAGGGCGAGGGAGACCCAGTACTTC.

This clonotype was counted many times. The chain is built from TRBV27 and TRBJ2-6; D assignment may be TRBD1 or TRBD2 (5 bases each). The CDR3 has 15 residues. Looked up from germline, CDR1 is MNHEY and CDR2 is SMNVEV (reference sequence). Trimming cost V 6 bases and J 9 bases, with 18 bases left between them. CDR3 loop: CASSRGVGELNVLTF. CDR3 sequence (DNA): TGTGCCAGCAGCAGAGGGGTAGGGGAACTCAACGTCCTGACTTTC.

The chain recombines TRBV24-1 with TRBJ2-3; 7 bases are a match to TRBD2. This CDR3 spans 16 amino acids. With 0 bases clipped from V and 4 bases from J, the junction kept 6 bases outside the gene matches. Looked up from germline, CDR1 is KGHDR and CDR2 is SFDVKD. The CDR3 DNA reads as TGTGCCACCAGTGATTTGACTAGCGACCGCCCAGATACGCAGTATTTT. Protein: CATSDLTSDRPDTQYF.

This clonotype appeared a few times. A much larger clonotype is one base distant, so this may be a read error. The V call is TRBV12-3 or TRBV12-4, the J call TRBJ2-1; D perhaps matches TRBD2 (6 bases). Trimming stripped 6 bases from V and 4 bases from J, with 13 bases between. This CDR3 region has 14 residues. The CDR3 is CASRRLVGYNEQFF. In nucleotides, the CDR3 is TGTGCCAGCAGGAGACTAGTGGGGTACAATGAGCAGTTCTTC.

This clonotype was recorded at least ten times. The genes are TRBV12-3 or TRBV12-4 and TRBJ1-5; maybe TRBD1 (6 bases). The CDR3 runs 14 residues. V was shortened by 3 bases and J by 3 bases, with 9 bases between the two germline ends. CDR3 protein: CASSLQGTNQPQHF. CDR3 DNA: TGTGCCAGCAGTTTGCAGGGGACCAATCAGCCCCAGCATTTT.

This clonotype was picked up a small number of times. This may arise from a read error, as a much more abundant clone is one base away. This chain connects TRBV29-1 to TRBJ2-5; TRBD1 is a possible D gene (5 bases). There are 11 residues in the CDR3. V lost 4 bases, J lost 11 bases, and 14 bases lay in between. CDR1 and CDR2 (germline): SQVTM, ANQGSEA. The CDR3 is CSVAGYNEQYF. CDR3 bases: TGCAGCGTTGCAGGGTACAATGAGCAGTACTTC.

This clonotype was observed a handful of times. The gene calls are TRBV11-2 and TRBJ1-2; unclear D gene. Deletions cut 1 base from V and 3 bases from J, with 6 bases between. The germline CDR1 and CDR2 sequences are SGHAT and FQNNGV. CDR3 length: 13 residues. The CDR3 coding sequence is TGTGCCAGCAGCTTAGGGAAGGACTATGGCTACACCTTC. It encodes CASSLGKDYGYTF. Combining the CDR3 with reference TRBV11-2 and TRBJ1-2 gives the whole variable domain EAGVAQSPRYKIIEKRQSVAFWCNPISGHATLYWYQQILGQGPKLLIQFQNNGVVDDSQLPKDRFSAERLKGVDSTLKIQPAKLEDSAVYLCASSLGKDYGYTFGSGTRLTVV.

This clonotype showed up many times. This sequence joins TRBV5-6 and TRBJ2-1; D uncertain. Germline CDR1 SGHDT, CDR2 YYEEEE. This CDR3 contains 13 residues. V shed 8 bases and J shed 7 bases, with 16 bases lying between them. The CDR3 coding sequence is TGTGCCAGTTCGGGCGATTTGGGGAATGAGCAGTTCTTC. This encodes CASSGDLGNEQFF.

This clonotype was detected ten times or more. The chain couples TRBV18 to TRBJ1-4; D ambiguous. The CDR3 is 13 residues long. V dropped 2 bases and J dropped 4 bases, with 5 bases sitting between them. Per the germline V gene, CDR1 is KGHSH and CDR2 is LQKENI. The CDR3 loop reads CASSPGVNEKLFF. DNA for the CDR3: TGTGCCAGCTCACCAGGAGTTAATGAAAAACTGTTTTTT.

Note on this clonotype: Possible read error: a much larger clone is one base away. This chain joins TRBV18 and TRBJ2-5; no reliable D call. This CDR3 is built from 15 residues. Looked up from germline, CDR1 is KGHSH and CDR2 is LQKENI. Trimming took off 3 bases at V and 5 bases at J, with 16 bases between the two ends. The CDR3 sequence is CASSPLPFHKETQYF. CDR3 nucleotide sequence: TGTGCCAGCTCACCTTTGCCCTTCCACAAGGAGACCCAGTACTTC.

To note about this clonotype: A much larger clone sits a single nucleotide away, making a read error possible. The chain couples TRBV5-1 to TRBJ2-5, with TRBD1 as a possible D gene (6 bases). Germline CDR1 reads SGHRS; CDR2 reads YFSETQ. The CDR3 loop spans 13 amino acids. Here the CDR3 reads CASNLAGVETQYF. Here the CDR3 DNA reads TGCGCCAGCAACTTGGCAGGGGTGGAGACCCAGTACTTC.

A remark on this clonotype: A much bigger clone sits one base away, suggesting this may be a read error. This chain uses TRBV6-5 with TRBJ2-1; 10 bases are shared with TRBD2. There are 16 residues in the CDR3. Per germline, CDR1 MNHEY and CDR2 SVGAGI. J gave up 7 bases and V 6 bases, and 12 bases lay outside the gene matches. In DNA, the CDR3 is TGTGCCAGCAGACCCCTCCGAGCGGGAGGGAGAAATGAGCAGTTCTTC. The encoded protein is CASRPLRAGGRNEQFF.

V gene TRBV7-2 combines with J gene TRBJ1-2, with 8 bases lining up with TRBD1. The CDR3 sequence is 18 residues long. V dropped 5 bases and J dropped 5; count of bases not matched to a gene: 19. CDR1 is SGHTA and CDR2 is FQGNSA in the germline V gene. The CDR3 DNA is TGTGCCAGCAGCGCCCGCGACAGGGGTAATTTCGACCGATATGGCTACACCTTC. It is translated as CASSARDRGNFDRYGYTF.

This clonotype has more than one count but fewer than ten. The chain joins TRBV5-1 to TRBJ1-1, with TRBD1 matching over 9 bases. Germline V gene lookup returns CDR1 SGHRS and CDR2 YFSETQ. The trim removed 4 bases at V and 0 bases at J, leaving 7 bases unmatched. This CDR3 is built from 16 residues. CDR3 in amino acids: CASSGGQGMMNTEAFF. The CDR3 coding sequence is TGCGCCAGCAGCGGAGGACAGGGGATGATGAACACTGAAGCTTTCTTT.

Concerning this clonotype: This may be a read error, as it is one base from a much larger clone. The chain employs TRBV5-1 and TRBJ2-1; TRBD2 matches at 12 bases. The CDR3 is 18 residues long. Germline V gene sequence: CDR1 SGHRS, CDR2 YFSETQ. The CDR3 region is CAGSSTSGGLSSYNEQFF. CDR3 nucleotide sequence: TGCGCCGGCAGCTCGACTAGCGGGGGTTTGAGCTCCTACAATGAGCAGTTCTTC.

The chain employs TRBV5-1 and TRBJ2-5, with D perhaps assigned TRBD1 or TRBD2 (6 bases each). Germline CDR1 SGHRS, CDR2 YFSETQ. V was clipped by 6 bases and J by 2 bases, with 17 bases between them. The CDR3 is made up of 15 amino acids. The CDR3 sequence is CASNREGEAQETQYF. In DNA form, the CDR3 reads TGCGCCAGCAACCGAGAGGGGGAGGCTCAAGAGACCCAGTACTTC.

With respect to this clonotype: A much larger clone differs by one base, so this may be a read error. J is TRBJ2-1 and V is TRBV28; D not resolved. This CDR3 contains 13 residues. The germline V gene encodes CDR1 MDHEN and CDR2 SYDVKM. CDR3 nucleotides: TGTGCCAGCACCCGAACCCCCTACAATGAGCAGGTCTTC. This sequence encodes CASTRTPYNEQVF.

CDR3 sequence: CASSYTRANQPQHF. The CDR3 DNA sequence: TGTGCCAGCAGTTACACAAGGGCGAATCAGCCCCAGCATTTT. The V gene is TRBV12-3 or TRBV12-4, the J gene TRBJ1-5, with D uncertain. V lost 4 bases and J lost 4, with 11 bases in between. The CDR3 contains 14 residues.

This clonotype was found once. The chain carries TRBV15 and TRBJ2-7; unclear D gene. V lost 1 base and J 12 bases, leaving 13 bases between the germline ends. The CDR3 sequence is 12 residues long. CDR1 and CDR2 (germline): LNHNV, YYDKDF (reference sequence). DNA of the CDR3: TGTGCCACCAGCAGAGCCTGGAAGACCCGGTACTTC. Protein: CATSRAWKTRYF.